Below, 12 T cell receptor beta chains from the same sample are listed, as sequenced in a study of T cell changes during pregnancy in multiple sclerosis. Repertoires were generated with immunoSEQ multiplex PCR, while TCRdb's copy carries only in-frame clones and drops some. The sample includes tens of thousands of clones, over 90% of them seen just once. The material was peripheral blood, obtained in the third trimester of pregnancy. The receptors come from a female donor with multiple sclerosis, enrolled in a pregnancy study.

This sequence joins TRBV7-6 and TRBJ2-1, with D possibly matching TRBD1 (8 bases). Per the germline V gene, CDR1 is SGHVS and CDR2 is FNYEAQ. This CDR3 is 18 amino acids long. Trimming pared 6 bases from V and 6 bases from J, leaving 27 bases between. The CDR3 region is CASSSITGGGPIGNEQFF. As DNA, the CDR3 is TGTGCCAGCAGTTCAATTACAGGGGGGGGACCCATCGGCAATGAGCAGTTCTTC.

This clone was found a few times. The genes are TRBV29-1 and TRBJ2-5; D may be TRBD2 (6 bases). The V and J ends lost 6 bases and 4 bases respectively, with 6 bases between them. The germline V gene has CDR1 SQVTM and CDR2 ANQGSEA. The CDR3 has 10 residues. CDR3 DNA sequence: TGCAGCGTGGGGGGAGAGACCCAGTACTTC. Translated, it gives CSVGGETQYF.

V gene TRBV13 combines with J gene TRBJ2-1, with 7 bases matching TRBD2. Germline trimming cut 4 bases from V and 6 bases from J; bases unmatched to any gene: 15. This CDR3 spans 17 amino acids. The germline V gene encodes CDR1 PRHDT and CDR2 FYEKMQ (reference sequence). CDR3 nucleotide sequence: TGTGCCAGCAGCTCCCTATACGGACTAGGGGTCTCCAATGAGCAGTTCTTC. Translating it yields CASSSLYGLGVSNEQFF.

This clone occurred once. The sample contains more than one DNA sequence encoding this CDR3. The chain is built from TRBV4-1 and TRBJ2-7, with D possibly being TRBD2 (6 bases). Germline CDR1 MGHRA, CDR2 YSYEKL. The CDR3 length is 17 residues. Trimming shortened V by 0 bases and J by 0 bases, and 15 bases separated the two germline ends. CDR3 DNA sequence: TGCGCCAGCAGCCAAGAAAGCGGGTCGGGGAGCTCCTACGAGCAGTACTTC. This encodes CASSQESGSGSSYEQYF.

The chain joins TRBV28 to TRBJ2-3; weak D call: TRBD2 (6 bases). Germline V gives CDR1 MDHEN, CDR2 SYDVKM. V shed 5 bases and J shed 0 bases, with 12 bases lying between them. The CDR3 totals 15 residues. In DNA, the CDR3 is TGTGCCAGCAGTGGAGGGGAGTATAGCACAGATACGCAGTATTTT. Its translation: CASSGGEYSTDTQYF.

The genes are TRBV4-3 and TRBJ2-4; 9 bases are shared with TRBD2. Germline V gene data show CDR1 as LGHNA and CDR2 as YSLEER. Unmatched junction bases numbered 4, after V lost 0 bases and J lost 7 bases. The CDR3 covers 15 residues. CDR3 residues: CASSQDRSGRNIQYF. The CDR3 DNA reads as TGCGCCAGCAGCCAAGACAGAAGCGGGAGGAACATTCAGTACTTC.

V usage is TRBV13 and J usage is TRBJ2-5, with TRBD1 matching 11 bases. The CDR3 covers 15 residues. From germline, CDR1 is PRHDT and CDR2 FYEKMQ (reference sequence). V lost 8 bases and J lost 5; bases outside the gene matches: 10. The CDR3 reads CASGSGTGGWETQYF. The DNA for the CDR3 is TGTGCCAGCGGTTCCGGGACAGGGGGTTGGGAGACCCAGTACTTC.

The genes are TRBV19 and TRBJ2-7, with 11 bases fitting TRBD1. The junction had 5 bases not matched to a gene; V was cut back by 3 bases and J by 4 bases. The CDR3 sequence is 15 residues long. Germline values: CDR1 LNHDA, CDR2 SQIVND (reference sequence). CDR3 region: CASSITGTGGYEQYF. The CDR3 region has the DNA TGTGCCAGTAGTATTACTGGGACAGGGGGGTACGAGCAGTACTTC.

The rearrangement links TRBV30 to TRBJ2-7; 9 bases fit TRBD1. The CDR3 has 15 residues. CDR1 and CDR2 (germline): GTSNPN, SVGIG (reference sequence). V gave up 0 bases and J gave up 0 bases; unmatched junction bases: 3. The CDR3 bases are TGTGCCTGGAGTGTCGGGACAGGGCTCTCCTACGAGCAGTACTTC. The encoded protein is CAWSVGTGLSYEQYF.

V gene TRBV6-6 combines with J gene TRBJ2-5, with 9 positions matching TRBD1. The CDR3 runs to 15 residues. V trimming: 0 bases; J trimming: 7 bases; junction bases outside the gene matches: 6. Looked up from germline, CDR1 is MNHNY and CDR2 is SVGAGI (reference sequence). CDR3 sequence (DNA): TGTGCCAGCAGTTACTCGCCATCGACAGGGGGGACCCAGTACTTC. Its protein product is CASSYSPSTGGTQYF.

The chain has TRBV14 and TRBJ2-5; D is possibly TRBD1 (5 bases). The CDR3 sequence is 13 residues long. V was cut by 4 bases and J by 5 bases, with 11 bases left in between. The germline gives CDR1 SGHDN, CDR2 FVKESK. The CDR3 sequence: CASSPSRVETQYF. Here the CDR3 DNA reads TGTGCCAGCAGCCCTTCCAGGGTTGAGACCCAGTACTTC.

This clone was counted once. This sample includes further DNA sequences coding for the same CDR3. The gene calls are TRBV18 and TRBJ2-3, with TRBD2 matching over 10 bases. The CDR3 spans 16 residues. Germline lookup yields CDR1 KGHSH and CDR2 LQKENI. After removal of 2 bases from V and 1 base from J, the junction contained 3 bases not matched to a gene. The CDR3 bases are TGTGCCAGCTCACCAAGGCTAGCGGGGGGCACAGATACGCAGTATTTT. This codes for CASSPRLAGGTDTQYF.